Below, 23 T cell receptor beta chains from the same sample are listed, as sequenced in a study of patients and donors after allogeneic stem cell transplantation. TCRdb processed the RT-PCR reads anew with MiXCR; each CDR3 protein has one entry. The table lists about a million distinct CDR3 sequences, around 17% of them singletons. Sequencing was done on a sample of blood, either unsorted or a sorted T cell fraction (not recorded which). These receptors were collected from a human donor who was either an allogeneic HSCT recipient or a stem cell or donor lymphocyte infusion donor (not recorded which). It is not recorded whose cells these are; they may come from a transplant donor.

This clonotype showed up many times. The rearrangement joins TRBV7-9 to TRBJ2-2, with unresolved D. The CDR3 length is 16 residues. CDR1 is SEHNR and CDR2 is FQNEAQ in the germline V gene (reference sequence). Trimming cost V 7 bases and J 0 bases, with 15 bases left between them. CDR3 in DNA: TGTGCCAGCAACCTAGAGCAAAATGCGAACACCGGGGAGCTGTTTTTT. Its translation is CASNLEQNANTGELFF.

Only a few counts were recorded for this clonotype. V gene TRBV9 combines with J gene TRBJ2-2; weak D call: TRBD1 (6 bases). The germline CDR1 and CDR2 sequences are SGDLS and YYNGEE. Trimming cost V 4 bases and J 6 bases, with 10 bases left between them. The CDR3 spans 13 residues. The CDR3 loop reads CASSKDSSGELFF. CDR3 DNA: TGTGCCAGCAGCAAGGACAGCTCCGGGGAGCTGTTTTTT.

V and J are TRBV12-3 or TRBV12-4 and TRBJ1-2; the D gene is possibly TRBD1 (5 bases). The CDR3 is 17 residues long. Trimming took off 8 bases at V and 3 bases at J, with 25 bases between the two ends. CDR3 residues: CASAPNSGNRIHYGYTF. The CDR3 bases are TGTGCCAGCGCCCCCAATTCAGGGAACCGGATCCACTATGGCTACACCTTC.

In its sample, this clonotype was seen a few times. The chain links TRBV3-1 to TRBJ1-2; D perhaps matches TRBD1 (6 bases). Trimming pared 4 bases from V and 4 bases from J, leaving 13 bases between. The CDR3 is made up of 14 amino acids. From germline, CDR1 is LGHDT and CDR2 YNNKEL (reference sequence). The CDR3 region is CASSLWTESYGYTF. CDR3 coding DNA: TGTGCCAGCAGCCTGTGGACAGAGAGCTATGGCTACACCTTC.

The J gene is TRBJ2-3, the V gene TRBV30; tentative D call: TRBD1 (6 bases). CDR3 length equals 14 residues. Deletions cut 2 bases from V and 9 bases from J, with 18 bases between. The V gene's germline CDR1 is GTSNPN and CDR2 SVGIG (reference sequence). CDR3 in DNA: TGTGCCTGGAGTAGGGGGAGTGGAGCAGGGACGCAGTATTTT. It yields the protein CAWSRGSGAGTQYF.

There are many counts of this clonotype. J is TRBJ2-1 and V is TRBV12-3 or TRBV12-4; D possibly matches TRBD1 or TRBD2 (5 bases each). V gave up 5 bases and J gave up 13 bases, with 15 bases separating them. The CDR3 is 12 residues long. As DNA, the CDR3 is TGTGCCAGCAGTCTCACCCCGGGGCCTCAGTTCTTC. Translation: CASSLTPGPQFF.

The rearrangement links TRBV5-1 to TRBJ2-1, with 8 nucleotides matching TRBD1. The CDR3 contains 14 residues. CDR1 is SGHRS and CDR2 is YFSETQ in the germline V gene. J lost 9 bases, V lost 2 bases, and 7 bases had no gene match. The chain's CDR3 is CASSFQGAVSEQFF. In nucleotides, the CDR3 is TGCGCCAGCAGCTTCCAGGGGGCCGTGAGTGAGCAGTTCTTC.

This clonotype turned up a few times. The rearrangement uses TRBV7-2 and TRBJ2-7; no firm D call. The V end lost 10 bases, the J end lost 6 bases, and 22 bases lay between the germline ends. This CDR3 comprises 14 residues. Looked up from germline, CDR1 is SGHTA and CDR2 is FQGNSA. The CDR3 loop is CAIETESIIPEQYF. The CDR3 region has the DNA TGTGCCATCGAAACGGAGTCCATAATACCCGAGCAGTACTTC.

CDR3 amino acids: CASSQDQAISTDTQYF. CDR3 in DNA: TGCGCCAGCAGCCAAGATCAGGCTATTAGCACAGATACGCAGTATTTT. This sequence joins TRBV4-1 and TRBJ2-3; the D is unclear. CDR3 length: 16 residues. The V end was cut by 0 bases, the J end by 0 bases, with 10 bases between. Germline V gene lookup returns CDR1 MGHRA and CDR2 YSYEKL.

This clonotype came up many times. This chain connects TRBV29-1 to TRBJ2-1, with 9 bases aligning to TRBD1. Per germline, CDR1 SQVTM and CDR2 ANQGSEA. There are 13 residues in the CDR3. After removal of 7 bases from V and 4 bases from J, the junction contained 5 bases not matched to a gene. The CDR3 loop reads CSAGQGLYNEQFF. CDR3 in DNA: TGCAGCGCGGGACAGGGCCTATACAATGAGCAGTTCTTC.

This clonotype was recorded a few times. The rearrangement links TRBV9 to TRBJ1-1; tentative D call: TRBD1 (5 bases). V lost 0 bases and J 0 bases, leaving 9 bases between the germline ends. CDR1 and CDR2 (germline): SGDLS, YYNGEE. This CDR3 region has 15 residues. The CDR3 sequence is CASSVGRAMNTEAFF. CDR3 coding DNA: TGTGCCAGCAGCGTAGGCAGGGCAATGAACACTGAAGCTTTCTTT.

This clonotype occurred a few times. V usage is TRBV2 and J usage is TRBJ1-2; D perhaps matches TRBD1 (5 bases). This CDR3 has 14 residues. CDR1 is SNHLY, CDR2 FYNNEI, per germline. V was pared by 2 bases and J by 3 bases, with 10 bases between. DNA for the CDR3: TGTGCCAGCAGTGAAAGGGGAAAAGACTATGGCTACACCTTC. As protein: CASSERGKDYGYTF.

The table lists this clonotype with many counts. The V and J genes are TRBV7-8 and TRBJ1-6; D remains unclear. This CDR3 contains 15 residues. V lost 5 bases and J lost 5, with 13 bases in between. Germline-derived CDR1 and CDR2 are SGHVS and FQNEAQ. CDR3 nucleotide sequence: TGTGCCAGCAGCCTTATCACCGACAATAATTCACCCCTCCACTTT. Its protein product is CASSLITDNNSPLHF. The variable domain in full, completed from reference TRBV7-8 and TRBJ1-6, reads GAGVSQSPRYKVAKRGQDVALRCDPISGHVSLFWYQQALGQGPEFLTYFQNEAQLDKSGLPSDRFFAERPEGSVSTLKIQRTQQEDSAVYLCASSLITDNNSPLHFGNGTRLTVT.

In this sample, this clonotype turned up a few times. The chain has TRBV6-1 and TRBJ1-5; D not resolved. This CDR3 spans 13 amino acids. Germline assignment: CDR1 MNHNS and CDR2 SASEGT. Trimming left V 3 bases short and J 4 bases short, with 7 bases between. The CDR3 protein is CASSERRNQPQHF. CDR3 coding DNA: TGTGCCAGCAGTGAGAGAAGGAATCAGCCCCAGCATTTT.

This clonotype has a handful of counts. The chain's CDR3 is CASRPIQGENPGEQYF. The CDR3, as DNA: TGTGCCAGCAGACCTATTCAGGGGGAAAATCCGGGCGAGCAGTACTTC. The chain has TRBV11-2 and TRBJ2-7, with 7 nucleotides matching TRBD1. Looked up from germline, CDR1 is SGHAT and CDR2 is FQNNGV. The V segment lost 6 bases and the J segment 6 bases; nucleotides outside the gene matches: 17. This CDR3 spans 16 amino acids.

This chain connects TRBV30 to TRBJ2-7; tentative D call: TRBD1 (6 bases). The CDR3 totals 14 residues. Germline CDR1 and CDR2: GTSNPN and SVGIG (reference sequence). V lost 5 bases and J 5 bases, leaving 19 bases between the germline ends. For the CDR3, the DNA is TGTGCCTGGGTTTTGGGGGCAGGGAACGACGAGCAGTACTTC. It yields the protein CAWVLGAGNDEQYF. The full variable domain, its missing parts supplied by reference TRBV30 and TRBJ2-7, is SQTIHQWPATLVQPVGSPLSLECTVEGTSNPNLYWYRQAAGRGLQLLFYSVGIGQISSEVPQNLSASRPQDRQFILSSKKLLLSDSGFYLCAWVLGAGNDEQYFGPGTRLTVT.

This clonotype was counted only a few times. The chain employs TRBV5-6 and TRBJ1-2; D gene uncertain. The CDR3 spans 18 residues. V was clipped by 2 bases and J by 0 bases, with 20 bases between them. Germline CDR1 is SGHDT and CDR2 is YYEEEE. CDR3 nucleotide sequence: TGTGCCAGCAGCTTTTTCCGCGACAAGGTCCTTACTAACTATGGCTACACCTTC. Translation: CASSFFRDKVLTNYGYTF.

Only a few counts were recorded for this clonotype. The chain joins TRBV19 to TRBJ1-3; D call uncertain. Germline loops: CDR1 LNHDA, CDR2 SQIVND (reference sequence). There are 14 residues in the CDR3. V dropped 7 bases and J dropped 2 bases, with 12 bases sitting between them. CDR3 in amino acids: CASKRGGTGNTIYF. The CDR3 DNA reads TGTGCCAGTAAGCGAGGTGGAACTGGAAACACCATATATTTT. Full variable domain (missing parts from reference TRBV19 and TRBJ1-3): DGGITQSPKYLFRKEGQNVTLSCEQNLNHDAMYWYRQDPGQGLRLIYYSQIVNDFQKGDIAEGYSVSREKKESFPLTVTSAQKNPTAFYLCASKRGGTGNTIYFGEGSWLTVV.

This clonotype was counted a few times. The chain is built from TRBV6-1 and TRBJ2-7; a possible D gene is TRBD2 (5 bases). Per the germline V gene, CDR1 is MNHNS and CDR2 is SASEGT. The length of the CDR3 is 17 residues. V was trimmed by 2 bases and J by 0 bases, leaving 17 bases between them. The CDR3 loop reads CASSEPGAVSSSYEQYF. The DNA for the CDR3 is TGTGCCAGCAGTGAACCTGGAGCGGTATCTAGCTCCTACGAGCAGTACTTC.

The rearrangement links TRBV9 to TRBJ1-1; D remains unclear. Germline V gene sequence: CDR1 SGDLS, CDR2 YYNGEE. V lost 3 bases and J 1 base, leaving 13 bases between the germline ends. The CDR3 is 15 residues long. This CDR3 reads CASSASDTPNTEAFF. CDR3 nucleotide sequence: TGTGCCAGCAGCGCCTCCGACACACCGAACACTGAAGCTTTCTTT.

This clonotype was seen more than once but under ten times. This chain joins TRBV9 and TRBJ2-2; D gene uncertain. Germline values: CDR1 SGDLS, CDR2 YYNGEE. This CDR3 comprises 15 residues. Trimming cost V 5 bases and J 6 bases, with 17 bases left between them. CDR3 amino acids: CASSQTPSLAGELFF. The CDR3 DNA sequence: TGTGCCAGCAGTCAAACCCCCTCGTTGGCCGGGGAGCTGTTTTTT.

The rearrangement joins TRBV19 to TRBJ1-6; 9 bases agree with TRBD1. The germline V gene encodes CDR1 LNHDA and CDR2 SQIVND (reference sequence). The CDR3 is 16 residues long. V shed 3 bases, J shed 7 bases, and the junction held 7 bases outside the gene matches. CDR3 nucleotides: TGTGCCAGTAGTATCCTAGGACAGGGGCTAAATTCACCCCTCCACTTT. This sequence encodes CASSILGQGLNSPLHF. Looking up the rest from reference TRBV19 and TRBJ1-6 gives the full variable domain: DGGITQSPKYLFRKEGQNVTLSCEQNLNHDAMYWYRQDPGQGLRLIYYSQIVNDFQKGDIAEGYSVSREKKESFPLTVTSAQKNPTAFYLCASSILGQGLNSPLHFGNGTRLTVT.

The rearrangement links TRBV24-1 to TRBJ2-1, with 12 bases that match TRBD2. Germline CDR1 reads KGHDR; CDR2 reads SFDVKD. The CDR3 loop spans 17 amino acids. V was pared by 9 bases and J by 2 bases, with 10 bases of the junction left unmatched. CDR3 region: CATPRLAGALPYNEQFF. Here the CDR3 DNA reads TGTGCCACCCCTAGACTAGCGGGGGCTCTCCCCTACAATGAGCAGTTCTTC.